This T cell receptor beta chain was sequenced during a study of T cell responses to AZD1222 COVID-19 vaccine (dated by TCRdb to about 2021). For the wider study: AZD1222 recipients with second doses at about 4 weeks or about 12 weeks were pooled, because spike-specific TCR depth and breadth did not differ between schedules. TCR sequencing covered some 250 trial participants: about 210 given two doses of AZD1222 and 26 given two doses of MenACWY control vaccine. Trial participants were enrolled by age into 18-55, 56-69 and 70-plus year subgroups, with around 150, 28 and 57 TCR-sequenced participants respectively. What the authors observed across the whole study: Conclusions about previously exposed vaccinees are limited because only five to seven AZD1222 recipients were SARS-CoV-2 seropositive at baseline. In the small 56-69-year group, the increase in depth fell short of significance, most likely because of low power. Because no samples from the day 14 peak response were available, repertoires could be characterized only after the peak T cell response. Participants were mostly white British and included more females than males, and it was suggested by the authors that clonal diversity may have been underestimated. The vaccine-associated CD4 TCRs covered the entire spike protein, and the dominant responses fell in regions 160-218 and 743-854. Spike-specific TCR breadth and depth rose significantly after two AZD1222 doses compared with day 0 and with MenACWY recipients. Nearly half of unique spike-specific TCRs reportedly recognized epitopes outside regions mutated in the B.1.351 and B.1.1.7 variants.

Looking up the germline V gene (reference sequence) yields CDR1 LGHDT and CDR2 YNNKEL. The CDR3 runs 18 amino acids, cysteine and phenylalanine included. Just CDR3 DNA is preserved here, 54 bases in frame from base 1. The junction shows trimming of 1 base on V and 0 bases on J, plus 15 bases between the germline ends. The meaning of the sample's time point label: baseline before first vaccination. Vaccinee samples came from UK trials COV001 and COV002, including a single-blind randomized controlled phase 2/3 trial of AZD1222 (ChAdOx1 nCoV-19) in healthy adults. Trial participant PBMC samples were collected at day 0 and day 28 after the second dose for TCRbeta chain sequencing. A remark on this clone: There is no known antigen for this receptor. Per-base quality was not reported, and no clone a single base away is much larger than it.

The CDR3 regions of human TCRbeta chains were analyzed by immunosequencing. In the authors' own workflow: TCRs in the repertoires were matched against a reference library of SARS-CoV-2-specific TCRs that had been generated with the MIRA antigen-specificity platform. Breadth meant the fraction of unique TCRs that were SARS-CoV-2-associated, whereas depth meant the fraction of total T cells that were SARS-CoV-2-associated. Using the MIRA data, each spike-specific TCR was mapped to the spike region that the TCR reacts to and placed in a CD4 or CD8 class. Log10-transformed breadth and depth values were compared by one-way ANOVA with Sidak's multiple comparisons tests. Imported from immuneACCESS, the table was reduced by TCRdb to in-frame sequences with V and J called. These copies leave out some clones; in studies compared against another copy, an unresolved V gene accounts for under half, and the cause of the remainder is not known. V, J and clone size were drawn from that table, and D and trimming were deduced from the DNA. In all, the sample holds about 120,000 clones, and roughly 88% of those were seen once. Jointly, the top ten make up over 8.5% of the sample.

This TCR was sampled from an adult in good health. Sequences were derived from peripheral blood, sampled on day 0 of AZD1222 vaccination. This chain joins TRBV3-1 (or the pseudogene TRBV3-2) to TRBJ2-2, with the D segment identity uncertain. The CDR3: CASSQGTVGPANTGELFF. The DNA sequence is as follows: TGTGCCAGCAGCCAAGGGACGGTCGGGCCTGCGAACACCGGGGAGCTGTTTTTT.